This T cell receptor beta chain came from a study of Ad26.COV2.S vaccination and SARS-CoV-2 variants. Broader study findings: Relative to placebo recipients, vaccine recipients exhibited elevated spike-specific TCR breadth. Responses of spike-specific T cells (both CD8+ and CD4+) reportedly showed substantial breadth after vaccination.

Sequencing was performed with immunoSEQ multiplex PCR; in TCRdb, only in-frame clones are kept and a portion is missing. The profile shows hundreds of thousands of clones, 89% of them singletons. Comment on this clone: Its target is unknown.

Treatment specified: 19 received Ad26.COV2.S at low or high dose, single or two shots; about five received placebo; per-sample allocation not given. Samples analyzed were those drawn on day 63 after the first vaccine or placebo injection. Aged 18-55 years, donor was enrolled in Boston in the early 2020s. Immunization relied on an Ad26 vector, which expressed Wuhan-strain SARS-CoV-2 spike. The CDR3 has 14 amino acids. Per the germline V gene, CDR1 is SGHRS and CDR2 is YFSETQ. V lost 5 bases to trimming and J lost 0 bases, with 10 bases between them. The specimen comprised peripheral blood, sampled in a trial of Ad26.COV2.S vaccine versus placebo. This chain links TRBV5-1 with TRBJ2-3, with a weak D call TRBD2 (5 bases). The TCR comes from a person between 18 and 65 years old who received the Ad26.COV2.S COVID-19 vaccine or a placebo. Here the CDR3 reads CASRGSESTDTQYF. The CDR3 DNA follows: TGCGCCAGCAGGGGGAGTGAAAGCACAGATACGCAGTATTTT.